The 26 T cell receptor beta chains given below trace back to one sample, sequenced in a study of shared clonotypes between healthy human individuals. TCRdb's table, derived via immunoSEQ multiplex PCR, lists solely in-frame clones and lacks some. Of some 2,000,000 clones listed, 95% were seen once; the top ten hold roughly 0.13%. Sequenced material: naive CD4+ T cells sorted from blood. The subset denotes: CD45RA+ positively selected. These receptors came from a man aged 18 to 30 in good health.

This chain links TRBV5-1 with TRBJ2-5, with D tentatively TRBD1 (5 bases). This CDR3 region has 15 residues. Trimming took 0 bases from V and 1 from J, leaving 10 bases between them. Germline V gene sequence: CDR1 SGHRS, CDR2 YFSETQ. This CDR3 reads CASSLGGRFQETQYF. CDR3 coding DNA: TGCGCCAGCAGCTTGGGGGGCAGATTCCAAGAGACCCAGTACTTC.

The chain combines TRBV11-2 with TRBJ2-5; TRBD2 matches at 12 bases. This CDR3 spans 14 amino acids. From germline, CDR1 is SGHAT and CDR2 FQNNGV. V shed 6 bases, J shed 5 bases, and the junction held 4 bases outside the gene matches. CDR3 region: CASRLAGGGETQYF. CDR3 nucleotides: TGTGCCAGCAGACTAGCGGGAGGAGGTGAGACCCAGTACTTC.

The chain is built from TRBV7-8 and TRBJ2-7; 7 bases line up with TRBD1. V shed 1 base and J 4 bases; nucleotides not matched to a gene: 4. The germline V gene has CDR1 SGHVS and CDR2 FQNEAQ. The CDR3 has 14 residues. CDR3: CASSLGGGGYEQYF. The CDR3 nucleotides read TGTGCCAGCAGCTTAGGAGGGGGCGGTTACGAGCAGTACTTC. The variable domain in full, with the rest retrieved from reference TRBV7-8 and TRBJ2-7, is GAGVSQSPRYKVAKRGQDVALRCDPISGHVSLFWYQQALGQGPEFLTYFQNEAQLDKSGLPSDRFFAERPEGSVSTLKIQRTQQEDSAVYLCASSLGGGGYEQYFGPGTRLTVT.

The chain combines TRBV7-9 with TRBJ2-3; D ambiguous. Germline CDR1 reads SEHNR; CDR2 reads FQNEAQ (reference sequence). This CDR3 is 12 amino acids long. V shed 1 base and J shed 7 bases, with 6 bases lying between them. The CDR3 sequence is CASSLGLNTQYF. Here the CDR3 DNA reads TGTGCCAGCAGCTTAGGGCTAAATACGCAGTATTTT.

The chain uses TRBV6-1 and TRBJ2-6; TRBD1 might be the D (6 bases). V dropped 6 bases and J dropped 2 bases, with 11 bases sitting between them. CDR1 and CDR2 from the germline V gene are MNHNS and SASEGT. The CDR3 loop spans 15 amino acids. The CDR3 DNA is TGTGCCAGCAGGACTGGGGGCGCTGGGGCCAACGTCCTGACTTTC. This encodes CASRTGGAGANVLTF.

V and J are TRBV12-5 and TRBJ2-3, with 14 bases fitting TRBD2. Trimming at V came to 0 bases and at J to 7 bases, leaving 21 bases not matched to a gene. This CDR3 is 22 amino acids long. Germline V gene lookup returns CDR1 LGHNT and CDR2 FRNRAP. CDR3 residues: CASGLVADRTGRRTSGRHTQYF. In DNA form, the CDR3 reads TGTGCTAGTGGTTTGGTAGCCGACCGGACAGGGAGGCGGACTAGCGGGAGGCATACGCAGTATTTT.

To note about this clone: Distinct nucleotide sequences in the sample also encode this CDR3. The rearrangement joins TRBV30 to TRBJ1-5, with a possible D match to TRBD1 (5 bases). The germline V and J ends were trimmed by 1 base and 3 bases, with 10 bases remaining between them. The germline gives CDR1 GTSNPN, CDR2 SVGIG (reference sequence). There are 14 residues in the CDR3. CDR3 sequence: CAWSAGTANQPQHF. The DNA for the CDR3 is TGTGCCTGGAGTGCAGGGACTGCCAATCAGCCCCAGCATTTT.

The chain joins TRBV28 to TRBJ1-2; D is possibly TRBD1 (6 bases). The ends were cut back, 5 bases at V and 4 bases at J, with 11 bases in the middle. This CDR3 has 13 residues. Looked up from germline, CDR1 is MDHEN and CDR2 is SYDVKM. The DNA for the CDR3 is TGTGCCAGCAGTCGGACAGCTTTCTATGGCTACACCTTC. This translates into CASSRTAFYGYTF.

This rearrangement joins TRBV5-1 to TRBJ2-5; 9 nucleotides line up with TRBD2. The CDR3 is 17 amino acids. The germline V gene encodes CDR1 SGHRS and CDR2 YFSETQ. J gave up 1 base and V 0 bases, and 7 bases lay outside the gene matches. The CDR3 DNA is TGCGCCAGCAGCTTGGTTAGTAGCGGGGGTCTCCAAGAGACCCAGTACTTC. This gives the protein CASSLVSSGGLQETQYF. The variable domain in full, with the rest retrieved from reference TRBV5-1 and TRBJ2-5, is KAGVTQTPRYLIKTRGQQVTLSCSPISGHRSVSWYQQTPGQGLQFLFEYFSETQRNKGNFPGRFSGRQFSNSRSEMNVSTLELGDSALYLCASSLVSSGGLQETQYFGPGTRLLVL.

The table lists this clone with a count of one. The CDR3 bases are TGTGCCATCAGTGAAAGGGACAGGGGCGGGACAGATACGCAGTATTTT. Translation: CAISERDRGGTDTQYF. V usage is TRBV10-3 and J usage is TRBJ2-3, with 10 bases that match TRBD1. Germline trimming cut 3 bases from V and 3 bases from J; bases unmatched to any gene: 6. The CDR3 consists of 16 residues. Germline V gene sequence: CDR1 ENHRY, CDR2 SYGVKD.

This chain joins TRBV7-6 and TRBJ2-1; D possibly corresponds to TRBD2 (6 bases). Germline values: CDR1 SGHVS, CDR2 FNYEAQ. Trimming stripped 7 bases from V and 8 bases from J, with 12 bases between. This CDR3 region has 12 residues. The DNA of the CDR3 is TGTGCCAGCACCTCCTGGGGGGATGAGCAGTTCTTC. This gives the protein CASTSWGDEQFF.

The rearrangement joins TRBV4-1 to TRBJ1-4; a weak D match, TRBD1 (5 bases). Germline V gives CDR1 MGHRA, CDR2 YSYEKL. This CDR3 has 16 residues. Deletions cut 1 base from V and 5 bases from J, with 14 bases between. DNA of the CDR3: TGCGCCAGCAGCCAAGTCATTCCCAGGGCGAATGAAAAACTGTTTTTT. Translation: CASSQVIPRANEKLFF.

The genes are TRBV29-1 and TRBJ1-2; D remains unclear. The germline V gene has CDR1 SQVTM and CDR2 ANQGSEA. Trimming left V 5 bases short and J 1 base short, with 14 bases between. This CDR3 has 14 amino acids. Written as DNA, the CDR3 is TGCAGCGTTACAGCGAGTGGGTTTAACTATGGCTACACCTTC. Protein: CSVTASGFNYGYTF.

As to this clone: This sample includes further DNA sequences coding for the same CDR3. J is TRBJ2-1 and V is TRBV2, with D unclear. Germline V gene lookup returns CDR1 SNHLY and CDR2 FYNNEI. The CDR3 consists of 11 residues. Trimming removed 6 bases at V and 7 bases at J, with 7 bases between. The CDR3 loop is CASSVLNEQFF. The CDR3 DNA reads TGTGCCAGCAGCGTGTTGAATGAGCAGTTCTTC. The variable domain in full, with the rest retrieved from reference TRBV2 and TRBJ2-1, is EPEVTQTPSHQVTQMGQEVILRCVPISNHLYFYWYRQILGQKVEFLVSFYNNEISEKSEIFDDQFSVERPDGSNFTLKIRSTKLEDSAMYFCASSVLNEQFFGPGTRLTVL.

The chain employs TRBV10-1 and TRBJ2-3; tentatively, D is TRBD2 (5 bases). The CDR3 extends over 15 amino acids. Germline lookup yields CDR1 WNHNN and CDR2 SYGVQD (reference sequence). Deletions cut 4 bases from V and 1 base from J, with 12 bases between. This chain's CDR3 is CASSADFGRTDTQYF. The CDR3 region has the DNA TGCGCCAGCAGTGCGGACTTTGGTCGCACAGATACGCAGTATTTT.

V is TRBV5-8 and J is TRBJ2-5; 8 bases match TRBD1. Germline CDR1 SGHTS, CDR2 YDEGEE. This CDR3 contains 16 residues. Losses at the gene ends were 4 bases for V and 4 bases for J; bases not matched to a gene: 12. CDR3 DNA sequence: TGTGCCAGCAGCCGTTCGTTTTTGGACAGGGCAGAGACCCAGTACTTC. Encoded protein: CASSRSFLDRAETQYF.

The chain has TRBV11-2 and TRBJ2-7; the match to TRBD1 covers 7 bases. Per germline, CDR1 SGHAT and CDR2 FQNNGV. The CDR3 spans 15 residues. J was trimmed by 2 bases and V by 0 bases; bases with no gene match: 4. The CDR3 protein is CASSLDRGYPYEQYF. The CDR3 region has the DNA TGTGCCAGCAGCTTAGACAGGGGGTACCCCTACGAGCAGTACTTC.

The rearrangement links TRBV7-9 to TRBJ2-5, with D hard to call. CDR1 and CDR2 (germline): SEHNR, FQNEAQ (reference sequence). V lost 5 bases and J lost 0, with 10 bases in between. The CDR3 is 14 residues long. The CDR3 is CASSPQAYQETQYF. The CDR3 region has the DNA TGTGCCAGCAGCCCCCAGGCCTACCAAGAGACCCAGTACTTC.

The gene calls are TRBV30 and TRBJ2-2; 13 bases map to TRBD2. Unmatched junction bases numbered 7, after V lost 1 base and J lost 5 bases. The CDR3 runs 17 residues. CDR1 is GTSNPN, CDR2 SVGIG, per germline (reference sequence). The CDR3 DNA follows: TGTGCCTGGAGTGGTTGGAGGACTAGCGGGAGTACCGGGGAGCTGTTTTTT. Its translation is CAWSGWRTSGSTGELFF. The full variable domain, rest sourced from reference TRBV30 and TRBJ2-2, is SQTIHQWPATLVQPVGSPLSLECTVEGTSNPNLYWYRQAAGRGLQLLFYSVGIGQISSEVPQNLSASRPQDRQFILSSKKLLLSDSGFYLCAWSGWRTSGSTGELFFGEGSRLTVL.

The genes are TRBV19 and TRBJ1-5; no clear D. The CDR3 contains 11 residues. Germline loops: CDR1 LNHDA, CDR2 SQIVND (reference sequence). CDR3 amino acids: CAVGPGQPQHF. CDR3 sequence (DNA): TGTGCTGTCGGGCCCGGCCAGCCCCAGCATTTT.

This chain joins TRBV12-5 and TRBJ2-3; unclear D gene. This CDR3 has 14 amino acids. V lost 0 bases and J lost 7, with 11 bases in between. Germline V lookup: CDR1 LGHNT, CDR2 FRNRAP. CDR3 in amino acids: CASGLVNQPYTQYF. The CDR3 DNA reads as TGTGCTAGTGGTTTGGTAAATCAGCCTTATACGCAGTATTTT. The whole variable domain, filled in from reference TRBV12-5 and TRBJ2-3, reads DARVTQTPRHKVTEMGQEVTMRCQPILGHNTVFWYRQTMMQGLELLAYFRNRAPLDDSGMPKDRFSAEMPDATLATLKIQPSEPRDSAVYFCASGLVNQPYTQYFGPGTRLTVL.

V and J are TRBV27 and TRBJ2-3; the match to TRBD2 covers 11 bases. This CDR3 is built from 16 residues. Trimming took 5 bases from V and 7 from J; bases not matched to a gene: 11. Looked up from germline, CDR1 is MNHEY and CDR2 is SMNVEV (reference sequence). The CDR3 DNA is TGTGCCAGCAGTCCCCAGAGGGGACTAGCGGCTAATACGCAGTATTTT. Protein: CASSPQRGLAANTQYF.

The V and J genes are TRBV7-2 and TRBJ1-2; TRBD1 matches at 8 bases. This CDR3 spans 13 amino acids. Germline lookup yields CDR1 SGHTA and CDR2 FQGNSA. The V gene end was trimmed by 2 bases and the J gene end by 7 bases; junction bases not matched to a gene: 3. The CDR3 DNA reads as TGTGCCAGCAGCTTACCAGGGGGCTCTGGCTACACCTTC. Translating it yields CASSLPGGSGYTF.

This chain connects TRBV6-1 to TRBJ2-5; 7 positions agree with TRBD2. V trimming: 10 bases; J trimming: 4 bases; junction bases outside the gene matches: 15. Germline V gene lookup returns CDR1 MNHNS and CDR2 SASEGT. CDR3 length: 15 residues. Here the CDR3 DNA reads TGTGCCACCCAAGGTACCCCAGCGGGGCTAGAGACCCAGTACTTC. Protein sequence: CATQGTPAGLETQYF.

The rearrangement joins TRBV5-1 to TRBJ2-5, with TRBD1 matching 9 bases. The germline V gene encodes CDR1 SGHRS and CDR2 YFSETQ. This CDR3 is 15 amino acids long. With 1 base clipped from V and 3 bases from J, the junction kept 4 bases outside the gene matches. The CDR3 sequence is CASSLTGGLEETQYF. CDR3 coding DNA: TGCGCCAGCAGCTTGACAGGGGGCTTGGAAGAGACCCAGTACTTC.

Notes on this clone: Other DNA sequences in the same sample also yield this CDR3. The rearrangement links TRBV5-1 to TRBJ2-5, with TRBD2 identical over 10 bases. CDR1 SGHRS and CDR2 YFSETQ come from the germline V gene. The V segment lost 1 base and the J segment 5 bases; nucleotides outside the gene matches: 5. This CDR3 contains 15 residues. The CDR3 nucleotides read TGCGCCAGCAGCTTGAGAGCGGGGGGGCCGGAGACCCAGTACTTC. It translates to CASSLRAGGPETQYF.